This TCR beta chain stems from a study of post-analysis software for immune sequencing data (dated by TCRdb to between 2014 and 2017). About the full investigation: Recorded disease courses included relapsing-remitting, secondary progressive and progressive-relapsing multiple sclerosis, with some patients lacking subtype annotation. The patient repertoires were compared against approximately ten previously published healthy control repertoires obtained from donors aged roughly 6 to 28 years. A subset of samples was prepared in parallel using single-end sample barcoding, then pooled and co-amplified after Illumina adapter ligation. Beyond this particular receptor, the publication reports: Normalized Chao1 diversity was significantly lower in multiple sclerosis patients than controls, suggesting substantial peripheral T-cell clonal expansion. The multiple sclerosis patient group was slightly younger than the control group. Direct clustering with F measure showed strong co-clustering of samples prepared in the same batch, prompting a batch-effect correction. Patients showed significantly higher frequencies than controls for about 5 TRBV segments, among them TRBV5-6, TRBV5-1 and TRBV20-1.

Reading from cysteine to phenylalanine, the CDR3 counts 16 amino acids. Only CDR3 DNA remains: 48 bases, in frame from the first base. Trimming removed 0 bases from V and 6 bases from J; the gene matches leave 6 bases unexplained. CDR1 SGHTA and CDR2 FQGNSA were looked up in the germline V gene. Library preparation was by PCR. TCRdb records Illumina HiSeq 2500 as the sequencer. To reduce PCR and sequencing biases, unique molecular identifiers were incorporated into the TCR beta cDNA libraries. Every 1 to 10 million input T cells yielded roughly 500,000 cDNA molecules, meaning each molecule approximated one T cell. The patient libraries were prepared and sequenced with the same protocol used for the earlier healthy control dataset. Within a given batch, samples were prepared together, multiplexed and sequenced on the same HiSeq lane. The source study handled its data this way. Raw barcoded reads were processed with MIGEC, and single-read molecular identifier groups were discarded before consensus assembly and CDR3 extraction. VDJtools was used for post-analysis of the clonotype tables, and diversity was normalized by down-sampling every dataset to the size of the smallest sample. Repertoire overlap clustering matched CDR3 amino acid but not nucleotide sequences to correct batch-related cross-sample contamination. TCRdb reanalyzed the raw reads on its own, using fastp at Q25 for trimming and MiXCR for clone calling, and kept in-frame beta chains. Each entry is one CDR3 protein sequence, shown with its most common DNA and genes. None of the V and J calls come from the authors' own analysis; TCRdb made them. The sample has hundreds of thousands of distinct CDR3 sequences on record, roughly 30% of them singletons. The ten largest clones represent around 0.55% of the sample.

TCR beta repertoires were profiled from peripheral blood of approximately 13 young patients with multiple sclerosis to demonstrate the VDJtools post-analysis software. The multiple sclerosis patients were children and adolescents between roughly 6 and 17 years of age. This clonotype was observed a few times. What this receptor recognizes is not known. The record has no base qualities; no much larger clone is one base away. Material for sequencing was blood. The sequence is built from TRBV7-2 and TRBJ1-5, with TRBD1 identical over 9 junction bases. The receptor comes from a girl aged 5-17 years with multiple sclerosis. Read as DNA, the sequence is TGTGCCAGCAGCTTAGCATGGGGACAGGGAGGTCAGCCCCAGCATTTT. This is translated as CASSLAWGQGGQPQHF.